The rows below give T cell receptor beta chains drawn from one sample of a study of T cells in Graves' hyperthyroidism and ophthalmopathy. TCRdb ran MiXCR on the multiplex PCR reads and lists one entry per CDR3 protein. The repertoire consists of hundreds of thousands of distinct CDR3 sequences, with about 15% occurring once and the leading ten covering 4.3%. The sample was blood. These receptors all come from a woman in her 40s with Graves' ophthalmopathy. The CDR3 runs from the conserved cysteine through the conserved F or W. D genes are given only for firm matches. Clone size is not always given. Where it is, it says once, few, many or a class for expanded clones.

CDR3 length,V gene,clone size,D gene,J gene,CDR3 protein,CDR3 DNA
13,TRBV6-1,many,-,TRBJ2-7,CASMRYASYEQYF,TGTGCCAGCATGAGGTATGCATCCTACGAGCAGTACTTC
14,TRBV6-1,many,TRBD2,TRBJ2-1,CASSASGINNEQFF,TGTGCCAGCAGTGCTAGCGGGATAAACAATGAGCAGTTCTTC
14,TRBV11-2,many,-,TRBJ1-5,CASSLGGVNQPQHF,TGTGCCAGCAGCTTAGGAGGGGTTAATCAGCCCCAGCATTTT
15,TRBV3-1,-,-,TRBJ2-7,CASSQDQGSSNEQYF,TGTGCCAGCAGCCAAGATCAGGGTTCCAGTAACGAGCAGTACTTC
15,TRBV4-1,-,-,TRBJ2-2,CASSQVGSNTGELFF,TGCGCCAGCAGCCAAGTCGGTAGCAACACCGGGGAGCTGTTTTTT
14,TRBV15,many,-,TRBJ2-5,CATSDGGPQETQYF,TGTGCCACCAGCGATGGCGGGCCCCAAGAGACCCAGTACTTC
13,TRBV30,many,-,TRBJ1-5,CAAEGQPNQPQHF,TGTGCCGCTGAAGGACAGCCGAATCAGCCCCAGCATTTT
12,TRBV27,many,-,TRBJ1-1,CASSSLRGGAFF,TGTGCCAGCAGTTCCCTCAGGGGAGGGGCTTTCTTT
15,TRBV5-5,many,-,TRBJ2-6,CASSSGGPGANVLTF,TGTGCCAGCAGCTCCGGGGGTCCTGGGGCCAACGTCCTGACTTTC
13,TRBV6-1,-,-,TRBJ2-7,CASNGGLTYEQYF,TGTGCCAGCAATGGGGGGCTTACCTACGAGCAGTACTTC
14,TRBV12-5,many,TRBD2,TRBJ2-5,CASGLAGGRETQYF,TGTGCTAGTGGTTTGGCGGGAGGGCGAGAGACCCAGTACTTC
13,TRBV4-1,few,-,TRBJ1-2,CASSQDQGFGYTF,TGCGCCAGCAGCCAAGATCAGGGGTTTGGCTACACCTTC
15,TRBV9,many,TRBD2,TRBJ2-7,CASSVESSGSYEQYF,TGTGCCAGCAGCGTAGAGTCTAGCGGCTCCTACGAGCAGTACTTC
19,TRBV24-1,many,TRBD2,TRBJ2-5,CATSDLPGLAGVVGETQYF,TGTGCCACCAGTGATTTGCCGGGACTAGCGGGAGTAGTAGGAGAGACCCAGTACTTC
15,TRBV11-3,-,TRBD2,TRBJ2-2,CASSLSGIDTGELFF,TGTGCCAGCAGCTTGAGCGGGATCGACACCGGGGAGCTGTTTTTT
13,TRBV20-1,many,TRBD2,TRBJ2-7,CSAFAGDSYEQYF,TGCAGTGCTTTTGCGGGGGATTCCTACGAGCAGTACTTC
18,TRBV5-1,-,TRBD2,TRBJ2-7,CASNLVPKGRERSYEQYF,TGCGCCAGCAACTTGGTACCTAAGGGGAGGGAGAGGTCCTACGAGCAGTACTTC
14,TRBV6-5,many,TRBD1,TRBJ1-2,CASSYQQGGYGYTF,TGTGCCAGCAGTTACCAACAGGGGGGATATGGCTACACCTTC
15,TRBV6-2/TRBV6-3,many,-,TRBJ2-7,CASTNSRIAAGEQYF,TGTGCCAGCACCAACTCAAGAATAGCGGCTGGCGAGCAGTACTTC
16,TRBV7-8,many,-,TRBJ2-2,CASSLVGRGLTGELFF,TGTGCCAGCAGCTTAGTGGGGAGGGGGCTTACCGGGGAGCTGTTTTTT
13,TRBV24-1,many,TRBD1,TRBJ2-5,CATRDRGQETQYF,TGTGCCACGAGGGACAGGGGGCAAGAGACCCAGTACTTC
17,TRBV20-1,-,TRBD2,TRBJ2-7,CSARGRALGLASYEQYF,TGCAGTGCTAGGGGGAGGGCCCTAGGACTAGCTTCCTACGAGCAGTACTTC
17,TRBV28,many,-,TRBJ2-5,CASSTNYREASQETQYF,TGTGCCAGCAGTACTAATTACAGGGAAGCGTCACAAGAGACCCAGTACTTC
14,TRBV20-1,many,-,TRBJ2-7,CSAKPGPSTYEQYF,TGCAGTGCAAAGCCGGGACCCTCGACCTACGAGCAGTACTTC
13,TRBV6-1,once,-,TRBJ2-5,CASSEPTRETQYF,TGTGCCAGCAGTGAACCTACCAGGGAGACCCAGTACTTC
12,TRBV6-2/TRBV6-3,many,-,TRBJ2-7,CASSWASYEQYF,TGTGCCAGCAGCTGGGCGAGCTACGAGCAGTACTTC
16,TRBV6-1,many,TRBD1,TRBJ1-1,CASSRSDRPAPTEAFF,TGTGCCAGCAGTAGGTCGGACAGGCCGGCCCCCACTGAAGCTTTCTTT
13,TRBV20-1,many,-,TRBJ1-5,CSASPGSNQPQHF,TGCAGTGCTAGCCCAGGGAGCAATCAGCCCCAGCATTTT
15,TRBV13,-,TRBD2,TRBJ2-2,CASSDSGRANGELFF,TGTGCCAGCAGCGATAGCGGGAGGGCCAACGGGGAGCTGTTTTTT
13,TRBV20-1,-,-,TRBJ2-7,CSALRTVSYEQYF,TGCAGCGCACTCCGGACGGTCTCCTACGAGCAGTACTTC
15,TRBV10-3,many,-,TRBJ1-1,CAISELPPRGAGAFF,TGTGCCATCAGTGAACTTCCCCCTCGGGGGGCTGGAGCTTTCTTT
14,TRBV6-1,-,TRBD1,TRBJ2-7,CASSEQQGQYEQYF,TGTGCCAGCAGTGAACAACAGGGGCAGTACGAGCAGTACTTC
17,TRBV6-1,few,-,TRBJ2-7,CASSPALGIKPTYEQYF,TGTGCCAGCAGCCCGGCATTAGGGATAAAGCCCACTTACGAGCAGTACTTC
14,TRBV5-1,many,TRBD1,TRBJ2-2,CASSLGQGTGELFF,TGCGCCAGCAGCTTAGGACAGGGGACCGGGGAGCTGTTTTTT
15,TRBV7-2,-,-,TRBJ1-5,CASSLRGFGGQPQHF,TGTGCCAGCAGCTTAAGGGGATTCGGGGGTCAGCCCCAGCATTTT
13,TRBV28,-,-,TRBJ2-5,CASRISGGETQYF,TGTGCCAGCAGGATTAGCGGTGGGGAGACCCAGTACTTC
14,TRBV12-3/TRBV12-4,many,-,TRBJ2-5,CASKIGLVQETQYF,TGTGCCAGCAAAATAGGACTTGTACAAGAGACCCAGTACTTC
13,TRBV12-5,many,-,TRBJ2-7,CASGLPQGYEQYF,TGTGCTAGTGGTTTGCCACAGGGCTACGAGCAGTACTTC
14,TRBV7-2,many,-,TRBJ1-1,CASKDTGRNTEAFF,TGTGCCAGCAAGGACACAGGGCGGAACACTGAAGCTTTCTTT
16,TRBV11-3,-,-,TRBJ2-5,CASSPAMAGGGETQYF,TGTGCCAGCAGCCCAGCGATGGCAGGGGGAGGAGAGACCCAGTACTTC
14,TRBV20-1,many,TRBD2,TRBJ2-7,CSARSTSGSYEQYF,TGCAGTGCTAGATCGACTAGCGGGAGCTACGAGCAGTACTTC
15,TRBV7-8,many,TRBD1,TRBJ2-5,CASSLDRTGEETQYF,TGTGCCAGCAGCTTAGACCGGACAGGGGAGGAGACCCAGTACTTC
13,TRBV28,many,-,TRBJ2-5,CASSKGSKETQYF,TGTGCCAGCAGTAAGGGGTCCAAAGAGACCCAGTACTTC
12,TRBV6-4,-,-,TRBJ1-1,CASSADGGEAFF,TGTGCCAGCAGTGCCGACGGAGGGGAAGCTTTCTTT
14,TRBV9,many,-,TRBJ1-2,CASRDDRSNYGYTF,TGTGCCAGCAGGGATGACAGAAGCAACTATGGCTACACCTTC
14,TRBV6-1,-,-,TRBJ1-1,CASSRDGLNTEAFF,TGTGCCAGCAGTCGAGACGGCTTGAACACTGAAGCTTTCTTT
13,TRBV4-3,many,-,TRBJ2-5,CASSQEIRETQYF,TGCGCCAGCAGCCAAGAGATAAGGGAGACCCAGTACTTC
16,TRBV6-5,-,TRBD2,TRBJ2-5,CASSYSISGRFETQYF,TGTGCCAGCAGTTACTCGATCAGCGGGAGGTTTGAGACCCAGTACTTC
16,TRBV6-2/TRBV6-3,many,-,TRBJ2-2,CASSASLVVNTGELFF,TGTGCCAGCAGCGCCTCACTAGTGGTGAACACCGGGGAGCTGTTTTTT
15,TRBV6-5,many,-,TRBJ2-7,CASSYSGGAYYEQYF,TGTGCCAGCAGTTACTCTGGAGGAGCTTACTACGAGCAGTACTTC
12,TRBV30,many,TRBD1,TRBJ1-2,CAGTGTAYGYTF,TGTGCCGGAACCGGGACAGCATATGGCTACACCTTC
15,TRBV5-8,many,-,TRBJ2-2,CASSLESHRTGELFF,TGTGCCAGCAGCTTGGAATCCCATAGGACCGGGGAGCTGTTTTTT
14,TRBV27,many,TRBD1,TRBJ1-3,CAEQGASSGNTIYF,TGTGCCGAACAGGGGGCCAGCTCTGGAAACACCATATATTTT
15,TRBV12-3/TRBV12-4,many,-,TRBJ2-2,CASRTGDRNTGELFF,TGTGCCAGCAGGACGGGTGACAGGAACACCGGGGAGCTGTTTTTT
17,TRBV28,many,-,TRBJ2-7,CASNPRGDTRNAYEQYF,TGTGCCAGCAACCCAAGAGGTGACACCAGAAACGCCTACGAGCAGTACTTC
15,TRBV27,many,-,TRBJ2-5,CASSFGGPHQETQYF,TGTGCCAGCAGTTTTGGGGGACCACACCAAGAGACCCAGTACTTC
15,TRBV12-3/TRBV12-4,-,-,TRBJ1-5,CASSNRLYSNQPQHF,TGTGCCAGCAGCAACAGGCTTTATAGCAATCAGCCCCAGCATTTT
14,TRBV5-1,few,TRBD2,TRBJ2-7,CAIPGLAVSYEQYF,TGCGCCATCCCGGGACTAGCGGTCTCCTACGAGCAGTACTTC